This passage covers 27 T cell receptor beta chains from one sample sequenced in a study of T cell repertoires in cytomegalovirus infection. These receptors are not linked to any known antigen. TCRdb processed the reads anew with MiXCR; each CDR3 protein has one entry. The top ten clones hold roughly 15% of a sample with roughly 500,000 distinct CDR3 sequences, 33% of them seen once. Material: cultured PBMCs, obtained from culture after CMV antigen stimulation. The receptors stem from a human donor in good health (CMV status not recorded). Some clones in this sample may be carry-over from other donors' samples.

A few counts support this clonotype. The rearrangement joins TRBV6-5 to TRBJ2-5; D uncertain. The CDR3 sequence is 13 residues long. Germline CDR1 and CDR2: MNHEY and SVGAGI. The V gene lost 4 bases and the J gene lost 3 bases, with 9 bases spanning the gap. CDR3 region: CASSSLPKETQYF. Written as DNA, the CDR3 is TGTGCCAGCAGTTCCCTCCCGAAAGAGACCCAGTACTTC.

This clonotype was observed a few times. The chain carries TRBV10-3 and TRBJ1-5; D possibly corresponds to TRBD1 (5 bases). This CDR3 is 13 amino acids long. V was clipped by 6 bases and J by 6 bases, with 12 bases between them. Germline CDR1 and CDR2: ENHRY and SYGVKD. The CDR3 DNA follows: TGTGCCATCAGCCCAGGGTTGTTTCAGCCCCAGCATTTT. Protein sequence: CAISPGLFQPQHF.

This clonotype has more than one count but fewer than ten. The CDR3: CASSSPRGTSGRAGTQYF. CDR3 DNA sequence: TGTGCCAGCAGTTCCCCCCGTGGGACTAGCGGGAGGGCAGGGACCCAGTACTTC. This chain uses TRBV12-3 or TRBV12-4 with TRBJ2-5; 16 positions agree with TRBD2. V dropped 4 bases and J dropped 7; count of bases not matched to a gene: 12. This CDR3 has 18 amino acids.

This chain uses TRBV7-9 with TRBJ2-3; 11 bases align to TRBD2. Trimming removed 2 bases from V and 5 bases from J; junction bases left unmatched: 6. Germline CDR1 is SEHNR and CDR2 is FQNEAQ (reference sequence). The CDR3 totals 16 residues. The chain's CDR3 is CASSLYPGLAGDTQYF. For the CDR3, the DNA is TGTGCCAGCAGCTTATACCCCGGACTAGCGGGAGATACGCAGTATTTT.

The CDR3 is CASTQRGPSGNTIYF. The CDR3 bases are TGTGCCAGCACCCAGAGGGGGCCCTCTGGAAACACCATATATTTT. The genes are TRBV6-5 and TRBJ1-3, with 7 bases fitting TRBD1. Trimming cost V 7 bases and J 0 bases; bases outside gene matches: 6. The CDR3 length is 15 residues. The germline CDR1 and CDR2 sequences are MNHEY and SVGAGI.

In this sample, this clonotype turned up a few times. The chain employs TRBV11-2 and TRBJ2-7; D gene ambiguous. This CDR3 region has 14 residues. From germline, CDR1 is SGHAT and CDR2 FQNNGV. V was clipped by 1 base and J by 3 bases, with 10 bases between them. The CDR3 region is CASSLVRRYYEQYV. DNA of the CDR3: TGTGCCAGCAGCTTAGTCCGACGGTACTACGAGCAGTACGTC.

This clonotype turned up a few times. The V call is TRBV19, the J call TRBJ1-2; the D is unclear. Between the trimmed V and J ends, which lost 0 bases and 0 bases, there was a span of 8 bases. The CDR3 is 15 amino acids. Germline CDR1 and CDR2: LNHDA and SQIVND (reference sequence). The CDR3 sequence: CASSIDGAANYGYTF. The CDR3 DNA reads TGTGCCAGTAGTATAGATGGAGCGGCTAACTATGGCTACACCTTC.

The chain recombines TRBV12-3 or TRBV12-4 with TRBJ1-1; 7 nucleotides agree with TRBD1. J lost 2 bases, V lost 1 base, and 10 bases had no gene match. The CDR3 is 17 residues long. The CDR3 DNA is TGTGCCAGCAGTTTAGATGTCTTTAACAGGGGAAACACTGAAGCTTTCTTT. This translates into CASSLDVFNRGNTEAFF.

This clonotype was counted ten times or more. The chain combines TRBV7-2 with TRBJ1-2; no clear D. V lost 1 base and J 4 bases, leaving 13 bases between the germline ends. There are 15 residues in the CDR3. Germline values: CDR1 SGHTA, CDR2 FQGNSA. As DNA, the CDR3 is TGTGCCAGCAGCTTAGATGAAGCAGTCTCCTATGGCTACACCTTC. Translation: CASSLDEAVSYGYTF.

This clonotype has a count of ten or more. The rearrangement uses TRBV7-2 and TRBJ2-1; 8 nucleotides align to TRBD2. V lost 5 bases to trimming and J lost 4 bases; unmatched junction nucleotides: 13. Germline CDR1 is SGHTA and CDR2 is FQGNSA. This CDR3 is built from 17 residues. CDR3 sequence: CASSRDRRGLGYNEQFF. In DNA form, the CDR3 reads TGTGCCAGCAGCCGAGATAGACGGGGACTAGGGTACAATGAGCAGTTCTTC.

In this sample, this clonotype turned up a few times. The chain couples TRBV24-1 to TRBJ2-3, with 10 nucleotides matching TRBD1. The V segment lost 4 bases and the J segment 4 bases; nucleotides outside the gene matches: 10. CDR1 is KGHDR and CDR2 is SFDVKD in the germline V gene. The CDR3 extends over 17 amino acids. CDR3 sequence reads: CATSELPGQGKSDTQYF. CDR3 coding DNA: TGTGCCACCAGTGAACTACCGGGACAGGGGAAGTCAGATACGCAGTATTTT.

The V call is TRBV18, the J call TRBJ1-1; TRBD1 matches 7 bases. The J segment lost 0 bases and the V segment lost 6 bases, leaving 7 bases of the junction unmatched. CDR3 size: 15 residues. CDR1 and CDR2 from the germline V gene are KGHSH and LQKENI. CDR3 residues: CASSATGNMNTEAFF. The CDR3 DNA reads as TGTGCCAGCTCCGCGACAGGGAATATGAACACTGAAGCTTTCTTT.

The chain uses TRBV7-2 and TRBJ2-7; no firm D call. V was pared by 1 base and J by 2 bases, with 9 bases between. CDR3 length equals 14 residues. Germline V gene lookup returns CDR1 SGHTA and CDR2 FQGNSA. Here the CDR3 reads CASSLVSSTYEQYF. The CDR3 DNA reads TGTGCCAGCAGCTTAGTTTCGTCAACCTACGAGCAGTACTTC.

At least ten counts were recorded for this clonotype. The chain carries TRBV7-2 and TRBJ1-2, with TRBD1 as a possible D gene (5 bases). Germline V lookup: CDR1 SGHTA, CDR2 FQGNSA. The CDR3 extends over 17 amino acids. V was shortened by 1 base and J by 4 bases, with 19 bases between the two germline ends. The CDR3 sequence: CASSLDLWDGNVYGYTF. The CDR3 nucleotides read TGTGCCAGCAGCTTAGATTTATGGGACGGAAATGTCTATGGCTACACCTTC.

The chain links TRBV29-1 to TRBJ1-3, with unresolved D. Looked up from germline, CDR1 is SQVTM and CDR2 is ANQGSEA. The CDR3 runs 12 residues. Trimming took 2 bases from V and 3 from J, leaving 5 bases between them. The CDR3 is CSVESYGNTIYF. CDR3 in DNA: TGCAGCGTTGAAAGTTATGGAAACACCATATATTTT.

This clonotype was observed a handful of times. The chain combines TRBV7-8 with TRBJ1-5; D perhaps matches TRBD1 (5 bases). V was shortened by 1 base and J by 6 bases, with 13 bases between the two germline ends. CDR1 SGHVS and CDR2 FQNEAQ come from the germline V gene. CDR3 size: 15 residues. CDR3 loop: CASSLERWGIQPQHF. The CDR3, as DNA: TGTGCCAGCAGCTTAGAGCGGTGGGGGATTCAGCCCCAGCATTTT.

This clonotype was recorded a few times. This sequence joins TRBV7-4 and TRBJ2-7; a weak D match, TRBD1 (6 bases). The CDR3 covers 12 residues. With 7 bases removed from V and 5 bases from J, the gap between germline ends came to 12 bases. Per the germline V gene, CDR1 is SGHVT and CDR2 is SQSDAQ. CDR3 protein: CASNGQSHEQYF. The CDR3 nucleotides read TGTGCCAGCAACGGACAGTCCCACGAGCAGTACTTC.

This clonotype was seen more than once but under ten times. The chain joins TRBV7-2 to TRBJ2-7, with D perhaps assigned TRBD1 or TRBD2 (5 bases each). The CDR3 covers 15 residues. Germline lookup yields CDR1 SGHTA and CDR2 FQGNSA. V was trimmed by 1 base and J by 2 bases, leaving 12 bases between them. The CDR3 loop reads CASSLVAGTAYEQYF. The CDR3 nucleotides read TGTGCCAGCAGCTTAGTGGCAGGGACCGCCTACGAGCAGTACTTC.

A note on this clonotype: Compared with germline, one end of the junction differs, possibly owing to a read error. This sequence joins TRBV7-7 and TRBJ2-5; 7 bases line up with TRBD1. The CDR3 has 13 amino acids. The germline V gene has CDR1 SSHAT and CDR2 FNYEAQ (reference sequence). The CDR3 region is CASSLGRGRAQYF. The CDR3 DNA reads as TGTGCTAGCAGCTTAGGAAGGGGGCGCGCCCAGTACTTC.

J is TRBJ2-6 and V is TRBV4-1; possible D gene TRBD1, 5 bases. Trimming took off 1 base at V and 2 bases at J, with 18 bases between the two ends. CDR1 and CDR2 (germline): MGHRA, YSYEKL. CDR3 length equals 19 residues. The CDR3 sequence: CASSQGSQGPVPGANVLTF. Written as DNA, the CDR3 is TGCGCCAGCAGCCAAGGGTCCCAGGGTCCCGTACCTGGGGCCAACGTCCTGACTTTC.

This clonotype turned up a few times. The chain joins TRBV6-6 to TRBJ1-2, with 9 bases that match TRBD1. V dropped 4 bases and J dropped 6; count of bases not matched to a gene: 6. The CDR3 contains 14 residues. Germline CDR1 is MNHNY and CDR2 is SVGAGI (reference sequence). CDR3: CASSSPGQGDGYTF. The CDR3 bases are TGTGCCAGCAGTTCCCCGGGACAGGGAGATGGCTACACCTTC.

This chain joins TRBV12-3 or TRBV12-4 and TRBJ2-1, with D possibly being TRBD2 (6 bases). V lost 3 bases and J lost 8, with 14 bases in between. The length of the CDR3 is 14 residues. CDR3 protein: CASSLAGLSDEQFF. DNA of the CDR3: TGTGCCAGCAGTTTGGCGGGATTATCCGATGAGCAGTTCTTC.

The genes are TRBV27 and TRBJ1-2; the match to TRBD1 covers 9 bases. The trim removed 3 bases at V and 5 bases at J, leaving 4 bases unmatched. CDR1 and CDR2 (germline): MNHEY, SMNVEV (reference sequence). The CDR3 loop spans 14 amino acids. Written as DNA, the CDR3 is TGTGCCAGCAGTTTGACAGGGGGAAGGTATGGCTACACCTTC. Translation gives CASSLTGGRYGYTF.

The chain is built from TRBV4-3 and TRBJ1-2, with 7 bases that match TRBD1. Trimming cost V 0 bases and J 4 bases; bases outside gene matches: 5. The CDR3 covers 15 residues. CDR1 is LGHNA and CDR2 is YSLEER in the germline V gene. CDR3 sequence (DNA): TGCGCCAGCAGCCAAGAAGGGGGCCAGGGCTATGGCTACACCTTC. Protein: CASSQEGGQGYGYTF.

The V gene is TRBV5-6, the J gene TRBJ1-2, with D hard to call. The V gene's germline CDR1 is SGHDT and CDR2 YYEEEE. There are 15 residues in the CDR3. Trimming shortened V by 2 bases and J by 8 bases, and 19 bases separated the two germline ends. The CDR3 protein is CASSFTSLGPGGYTF. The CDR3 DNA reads TGTGCCAGCAGCTTTACTTCCCTCGGTCCGGGGGGCTACACCTTC.

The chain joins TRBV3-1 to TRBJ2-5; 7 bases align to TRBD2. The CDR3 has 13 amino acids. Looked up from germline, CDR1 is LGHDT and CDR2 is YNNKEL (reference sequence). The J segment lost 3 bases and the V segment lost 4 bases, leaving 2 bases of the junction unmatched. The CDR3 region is CASSRGGEETQYF. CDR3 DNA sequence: TGTGCCAGCAGCCGGGGGGGGGAAGAGACCCAGTACTTC.

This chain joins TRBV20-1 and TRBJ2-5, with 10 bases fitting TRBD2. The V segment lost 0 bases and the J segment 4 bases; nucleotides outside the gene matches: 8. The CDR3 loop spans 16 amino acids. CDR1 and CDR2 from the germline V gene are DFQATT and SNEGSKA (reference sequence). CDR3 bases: TGCAGTGCTAGAGATTGGCTAGCGGGAGCCTCAGAGACCCAGTACTTC. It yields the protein CSARDWLAGASETQYF.